This note documents a single T cell receptor beta chain sequence. Germline V CDR1 and CDR2: SEHNR, FQNEAQ (reference sequence). The ends lost 6 bases at V and 8 bases at J; junction bases unmatched: 13. This CDR3 contains 16 residues. In the authors' workflow: Amplification of reference gene primers provided the estimated nucleated cell counts. TCRdb's table, derived via immunoSEQ multiplex PCR, lists solely in-frame clones and lacks some. That table gives V, J and clone size, and the DNA gave D and trimming. The data hold about 250,000 clones, with roughly 89% observed a single time. The sample comes from a study of blood T cell repertoires in COVID-19. The overall study: Samples representing acute and convalescent COVID-19 were sourced from the United States, Italy and Spain.

Sequenced input: PBMCs or T cells enriched from blood (not recorded which). The source is a man aged 40-49 years who had recovered from COVID-19. The chain combines TRBV7-9 with TRBJ2-1; 10 bases line up with TRBD2. CDR3 bases: TGTGCCAGCAGTCTCGTACTAGCGGGGTCAACGGATGAGCAGTTCTTC. It is translated as CASSLVLAGSTDEQFF.